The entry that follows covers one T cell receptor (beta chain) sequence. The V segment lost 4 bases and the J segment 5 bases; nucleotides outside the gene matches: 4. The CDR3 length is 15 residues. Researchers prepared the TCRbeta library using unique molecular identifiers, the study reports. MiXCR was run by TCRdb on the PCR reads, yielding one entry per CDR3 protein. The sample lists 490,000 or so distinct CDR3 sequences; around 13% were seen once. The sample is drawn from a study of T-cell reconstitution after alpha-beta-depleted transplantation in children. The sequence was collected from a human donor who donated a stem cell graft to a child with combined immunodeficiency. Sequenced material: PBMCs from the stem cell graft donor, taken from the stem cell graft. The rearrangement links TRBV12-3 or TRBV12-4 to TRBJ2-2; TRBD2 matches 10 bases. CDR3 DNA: TGTGCCAGCAGTTCAGCGGGGGGGCCTACCGGGGAGCTGTTTTTT. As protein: CASSSAGGPTGELFF.